This record concerns one TCR beta chain sequence. PCR was performed a second time for roughly 7 to 12 cycles using a sample-barcoded 5' primer and a J-beta primer mix. Each cDNA was tagged by a template-switch adaptor containing 12 random nucleotides. TCRdb re-called the 5' RACE reads through MiXCR, storing one row per CDR3 protein. The sample includes about a million distinct CDR3 sequences, around 48% of them seen just once. Per sample, no less than 6 micrograms of total RNA were extracted. Germline CDR1 reads MNHEY; CDR2 reads SVGEGT. V dropped 0 bases and J dropped 0; count of bases not matched to a gene: 23. The CDR3 has 24 amino acids. This specimen comes from a study of blood T cells in healthy people across ages.

The gene calls are TRBV6-2 or TRBV6-3 and TRBJ2-3; 11 positions agree with TRBD2. Input material: blood. The TCR comes from a man aged 25 to 40 in good health. The CDR3 nucleotides read TGTGCCAGCAGTTACTCGTCAAGGTCTAGCGGGGGGCCCGGTGGCCACCATAGCACAGATACGCAGTATTTT. Translated, it gives CASSYSSRSSGGPGGHHSTDTQYF.